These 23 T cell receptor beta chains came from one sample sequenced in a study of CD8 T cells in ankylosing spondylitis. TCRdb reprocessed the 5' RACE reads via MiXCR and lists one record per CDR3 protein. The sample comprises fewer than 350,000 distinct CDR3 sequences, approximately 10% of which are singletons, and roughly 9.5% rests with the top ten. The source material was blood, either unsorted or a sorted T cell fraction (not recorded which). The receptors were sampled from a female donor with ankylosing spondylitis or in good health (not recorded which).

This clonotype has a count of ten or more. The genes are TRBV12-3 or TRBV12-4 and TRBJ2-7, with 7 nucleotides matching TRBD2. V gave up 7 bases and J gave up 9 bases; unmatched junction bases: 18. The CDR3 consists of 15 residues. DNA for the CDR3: TGTGCCAGCACCAGAATGGGCGGGAGAATTAATGTGCAGTACTTC. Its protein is CASTRMGGRINVQYF.

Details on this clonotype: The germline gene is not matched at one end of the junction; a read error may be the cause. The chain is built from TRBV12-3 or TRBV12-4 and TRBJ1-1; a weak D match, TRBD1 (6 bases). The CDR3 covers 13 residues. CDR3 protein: CASSVTGNTEDFF. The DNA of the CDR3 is TGTGCCAGCAGTGTTACAGGGAACACTGAAGATTTCTTT.

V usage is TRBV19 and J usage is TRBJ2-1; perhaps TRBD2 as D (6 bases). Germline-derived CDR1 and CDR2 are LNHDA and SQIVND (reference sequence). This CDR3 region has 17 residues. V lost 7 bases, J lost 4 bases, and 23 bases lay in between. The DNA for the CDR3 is TGTGCCAGTAACCCCCCCCTCGGAGGGAAGAGATACAATGAGCAGTTCTTC. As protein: CASNPPLGGKRYNEQFF.

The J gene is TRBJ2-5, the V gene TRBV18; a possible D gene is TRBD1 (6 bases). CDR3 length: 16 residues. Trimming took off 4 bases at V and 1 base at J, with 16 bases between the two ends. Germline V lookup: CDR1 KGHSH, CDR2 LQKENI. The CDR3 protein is CASSQSQGRGQETQYF. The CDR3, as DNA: TGTGCCAGCTCACAAAGCCAGGGGAGAGGCCAAGAGACCCAGTACTTC.

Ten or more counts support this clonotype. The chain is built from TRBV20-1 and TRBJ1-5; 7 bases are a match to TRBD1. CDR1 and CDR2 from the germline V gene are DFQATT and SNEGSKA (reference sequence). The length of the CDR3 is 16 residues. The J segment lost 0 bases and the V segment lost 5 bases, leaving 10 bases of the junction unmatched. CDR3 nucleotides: TGCAGTGCTTTGGACAGGCCCCCTTATAGCAATCAGCCCCAGCATTTT. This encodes CSALDRPPYSNQPQHF.

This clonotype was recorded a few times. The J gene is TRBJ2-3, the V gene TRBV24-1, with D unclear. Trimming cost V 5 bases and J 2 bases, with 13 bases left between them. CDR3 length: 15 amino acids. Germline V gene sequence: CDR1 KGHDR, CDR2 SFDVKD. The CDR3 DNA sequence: TGTGCCACCAGTGCAGCTGTCCCCCCCACAGATACGCAGTATTTT. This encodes CATSAAVPPTDTQYF.

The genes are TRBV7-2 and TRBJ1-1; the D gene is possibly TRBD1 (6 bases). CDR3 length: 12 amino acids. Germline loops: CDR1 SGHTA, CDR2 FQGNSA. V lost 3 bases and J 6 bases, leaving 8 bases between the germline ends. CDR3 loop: CASSFHRAEAFF. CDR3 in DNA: TGTGCCAGCAGCTTTCACAGGGCTGAAGCTTTCTTT.

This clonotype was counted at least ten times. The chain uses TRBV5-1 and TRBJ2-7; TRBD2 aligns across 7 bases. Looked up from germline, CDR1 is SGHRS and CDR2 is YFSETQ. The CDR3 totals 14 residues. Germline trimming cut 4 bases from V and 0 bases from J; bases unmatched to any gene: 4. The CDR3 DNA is TGCGCCAGCAGCGTGGGACTAAGCTCCTACGAGCAGTACTTC. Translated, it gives CASSVGLSSYEQYF. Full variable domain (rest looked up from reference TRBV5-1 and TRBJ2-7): KAGVTQTPRYLIKTRGQQVTLSCSPISGHRSVSWYQQTPGQGLQFLFEYFSETQRNKGNFPGRFSGRQFSNSRSEMNVSTLELGDSALYLCASSVGLSSYEQYFGPGTRLTVT.

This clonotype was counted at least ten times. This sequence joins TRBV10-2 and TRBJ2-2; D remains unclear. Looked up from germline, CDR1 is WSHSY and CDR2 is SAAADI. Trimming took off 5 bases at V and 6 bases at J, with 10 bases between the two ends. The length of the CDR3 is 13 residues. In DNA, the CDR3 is TGCGCCAGCAGTCACATTCGGGCCGGGGAGCTGTTTTTT. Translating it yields CASSHIRAGELFF.

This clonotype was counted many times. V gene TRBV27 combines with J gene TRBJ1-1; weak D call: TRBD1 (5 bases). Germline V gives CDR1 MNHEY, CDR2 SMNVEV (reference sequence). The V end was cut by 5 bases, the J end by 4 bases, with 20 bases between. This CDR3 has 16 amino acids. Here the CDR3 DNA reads TGTGCCAGCAGTCCAGTGGTCACGGGGGTCGGCACTGAAGCTTTCTTT. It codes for CASSPVVTGVGTEAFF.

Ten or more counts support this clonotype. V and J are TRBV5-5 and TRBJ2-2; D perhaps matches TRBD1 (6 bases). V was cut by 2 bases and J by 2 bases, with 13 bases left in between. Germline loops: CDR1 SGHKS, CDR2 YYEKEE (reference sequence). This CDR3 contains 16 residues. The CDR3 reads CASSLAQGYNTGELFF. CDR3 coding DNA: TGTGCCAGCAGCTTAGCACAGGGCTACAACACCGGGGAGCTGTTTTTT.

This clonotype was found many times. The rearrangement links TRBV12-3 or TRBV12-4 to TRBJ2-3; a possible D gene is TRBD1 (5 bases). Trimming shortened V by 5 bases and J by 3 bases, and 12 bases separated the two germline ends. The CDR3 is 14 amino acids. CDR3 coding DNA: TGTGCCAGCAGTCGTCAGGGTTTAACAGATACGCAGTATTTT. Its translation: CASSRQGLTDTQYF.

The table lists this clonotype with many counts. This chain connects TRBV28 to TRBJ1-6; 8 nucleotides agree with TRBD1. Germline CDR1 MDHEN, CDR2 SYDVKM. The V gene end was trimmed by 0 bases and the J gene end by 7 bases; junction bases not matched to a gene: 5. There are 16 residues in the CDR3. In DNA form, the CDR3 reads TGTGCCAGCAGTTTATGGCAGGGGGCCCTAAATTCACCCCTCCACTTT. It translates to CASSLWQGALNSPLHF.

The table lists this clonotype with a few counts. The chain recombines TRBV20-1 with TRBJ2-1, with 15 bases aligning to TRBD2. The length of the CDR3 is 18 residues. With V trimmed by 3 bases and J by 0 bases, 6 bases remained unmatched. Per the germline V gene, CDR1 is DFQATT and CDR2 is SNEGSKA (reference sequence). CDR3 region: CSARGLAGGSSSYNEQFF. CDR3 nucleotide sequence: TGCAGTGCTAGGGGACTAGCGGGAGGCTCCAGCTCCTACAATGAGCAGTTCTTC.

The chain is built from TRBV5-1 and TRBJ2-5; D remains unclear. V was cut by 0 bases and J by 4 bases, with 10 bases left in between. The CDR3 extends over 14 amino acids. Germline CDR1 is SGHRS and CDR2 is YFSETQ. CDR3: CASSLGSPGETQYF. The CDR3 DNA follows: TGCGCCAGCAGCTTGGGTAGTCCCGGAGAGACCCAGTACTTC.

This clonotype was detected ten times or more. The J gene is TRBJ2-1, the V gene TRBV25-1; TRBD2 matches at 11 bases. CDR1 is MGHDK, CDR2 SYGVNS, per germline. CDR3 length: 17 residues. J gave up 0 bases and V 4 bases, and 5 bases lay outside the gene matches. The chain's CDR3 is CASSGTSGRSSYNEQFF. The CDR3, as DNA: TGTGCCAGCAGTGGGACTAGCGGGCGAAGCTCCTACAATGAGCAGTTCTTC.

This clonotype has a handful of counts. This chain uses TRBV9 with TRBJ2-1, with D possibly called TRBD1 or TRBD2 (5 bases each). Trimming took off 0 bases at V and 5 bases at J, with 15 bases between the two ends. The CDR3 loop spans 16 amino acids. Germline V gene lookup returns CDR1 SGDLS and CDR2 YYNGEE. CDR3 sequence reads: CASSVDRPRGNNEQFF. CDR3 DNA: TGTGCCAGCAGCGTAGACAGGCCTCGGGGAAACAATGAGCAGTTCTTC.

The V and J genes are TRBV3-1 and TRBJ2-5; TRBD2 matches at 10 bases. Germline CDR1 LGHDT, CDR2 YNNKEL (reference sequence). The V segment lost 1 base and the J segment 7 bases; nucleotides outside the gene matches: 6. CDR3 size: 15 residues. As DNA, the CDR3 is TGTGCCAGCAGCCAAGCACTAGCGGGAAGTGGGACCCAGTACTTC. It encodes CASSQALAGSGTQYF.

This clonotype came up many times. Here the CDR3 DNA reads TGTGCCACCAGCAGAGATCCAAATAGCAATCAGCCCCAGCATTTT. This encodes CATSRDPNSNQPQHF. This chain joins TRBV15 and TRBJ1-5; D call uncertain. There are 15 residues in the CDR3. From germline, CDR1 is LNHNV and CDR2 YYDKDF (reference sequence). Trimming removed 0 bases from V and 0 bases from J, with 6 bases in between. Together with reference TRBV15 and TRBJ1-5, the CDR3 gives the full variable domain: DAMVIQNPRYQVTQFGKPVTLSCSQTLNHNVMYWYQQKSSQAPKLLFHYYDKDFNNEADTPDNFQSRRPNTSFCFLDIRSPGLGDTAMYLCATSRDPNSNQPQHFGDGTRLSIL.

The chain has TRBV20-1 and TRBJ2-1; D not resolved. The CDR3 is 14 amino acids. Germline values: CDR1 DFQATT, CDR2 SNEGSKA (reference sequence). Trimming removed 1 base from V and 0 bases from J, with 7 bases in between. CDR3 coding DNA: TGCAGTGCTAGAGGCGGTAACTCCTACAATGAGCAGTTCTTC. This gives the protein CSARGGNSYNEQFF.

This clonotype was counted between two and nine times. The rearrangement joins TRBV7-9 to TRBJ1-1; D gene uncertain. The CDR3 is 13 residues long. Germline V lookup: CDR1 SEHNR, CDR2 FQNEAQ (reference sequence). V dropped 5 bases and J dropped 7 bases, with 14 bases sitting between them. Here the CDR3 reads CASSQSVGNEAFF. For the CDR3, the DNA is TGTGCCAGCAGCCAGTCGGTGGGCAATGAAGCTTTCTTT.

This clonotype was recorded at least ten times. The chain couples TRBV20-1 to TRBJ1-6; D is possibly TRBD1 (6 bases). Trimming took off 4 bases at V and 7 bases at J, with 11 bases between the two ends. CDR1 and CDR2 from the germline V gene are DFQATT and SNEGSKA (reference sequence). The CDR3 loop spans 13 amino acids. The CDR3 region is CSAMGARNSPLHF. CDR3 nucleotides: TGCAGTGCTATGGGGGCACGAAATTCACCCCTCCACTTT.

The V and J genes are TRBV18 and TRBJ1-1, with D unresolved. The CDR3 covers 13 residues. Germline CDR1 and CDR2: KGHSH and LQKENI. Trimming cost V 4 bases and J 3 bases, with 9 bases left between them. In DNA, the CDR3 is TGTGCCAGCTCACAGAGGCAGGACACTGAAGCTTTCTTT. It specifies CASSQRQDTEAFF.